These T cell receptor beta chains were read from a single sample in a study of shared clonotypes between healthy human individuals. TCRdb's table, derived via immunoSEQ multiplex PCR, lists solely in-frame clones and lacks some. The table records around 700,000 clones, 73% of them present only once. Sequenced input: memory CD4+ T cells sorted from blood. These receptors came from a woman aged 25-40 years in good health. Each CDR3 is given with its conserved first and last residue. The D gene is left open where the match is weak. The listing skips clone size in some rows; elsewhere it reads once, few, many or a size class.

J gene: TRBJ2-7
D gene: .
V gene: TRBV6-5
clone size: .
CDR3 protein: CASSYRGDTYEQYF
CDR3 DNA: TGTGCCAGCAGTTACCGAGGGGACACTTACGAGCAGTACTTC

J gene: TRBJ1-4
D gene: TRBD1
V gene: TRBV5-1
clone size: .
CDR3 protein: CASSFTGDREKLFF
CDR3 DNA: TGCGCCAGCAGCTTCACAGGGGATCGAGAAAAACTGTTTTTT

J gene: TRBJ1-2
D gene: .
V gene: TRBV20-1
clone size: once
CDR3 protein: CSVSGGGYTF
CDR3 DNA: TGCAGTGTGTCCGGGGGGGGCTACACCTTC

J gene: TRBJ1-1
D gene: TRBD1
V gene: TRBV25-1
clone size: .
CDR3 protein: CASSERNSGGGAFF
CDR3 DNA: TGTGCCAGCAGTGAAAGGAATTCAGGGGGGGGAGCTTTCTTT

J gene: TRBJ2-1
D gene: TRBD2
V gene: TRBV28
clone size: .
CDR3 protein: CASSQEGLASSYNEQFF
CDR3 DNA: TGTGCCAGCAGTCAGGAGGGACTAGCTAGTTCCTACAATGAGCAGTTCTTC

J gene: TRBJ2-5
D gene: TRBD2
V gene: TRBV19
clone size: .
CDR3 protein: CASSIGGAGERETQYF
CDR3 DNA: TGTGCCAGTAGTATAGGCGGAGCGGGAGAAAGGGAGACCCAGTACTTC

J gene: TRBJ1-5
D gene: .
V gene: TRBV6-6
clone size: .
CDR3 protein: CASNLPGGNQPQHF
CDR3 DNA: TGTGCCAGCAACCTCCCGGGTGGGAATCAGCCCCAGCATTTT

J gene: TRBJ2-7
D gene: .
V gene: TRBV30
clone size: .
CDR3 protein: CAWSGATTYEQYF
CDR3 DNA: TGTGCCTGGAGTGGAGCAACGACCTACGAGCAGTACTTC

J gene: TRBJ2-3
D gene: TRBD2
V gene: TRBV27
clone size: few
CDR3 protein: CASSFSGSTDTQYF
CDR3 DNA: TGTGCCAGCAGTTTTAGCGGGAGCACAGATACGCAGTATTTT

J gene: TRBJ1-1
D gene: .
V gene: TRBV5-1
clone size: .
CDR3 protein: CASSFTGLHTEAFF
CDR3 DNA: TGCGCCAGCAGCTTCACAGGGCTCCACACTGAAGCTTTCTTT

J gene: TRBJ2-1
D gene: .
V gene: TRBV7-9
clone size: .
CDR3 protein: CASSLYQTKSYNEQFF
CDR3 DNA: TGTGCCAGCAGCTTATATCAGACAAAGTCCTACAATGAGCAGTTCTTC

J gene: TRBJ1-1
D gene: .
V gene: TRBV5-1
clone size: few
CDR3 protein: CASSTKPSQNTEAFF
CDR3 DNA: TGCGCCAGCAGCACCAAACCGTCACAGAACACTGAAGCTTTCTTT

J gene: TRBJ1-2
D gene: .
V gene: TRBV6-4
clone size: .
CDR3 protein: CASSDSTIRDKLGYGYTF
CDR3 DNA: TGTGCCAGCAGTGACTCGACCATCCGAGACAAATTGGGCTATGGCTACACCTTC

J gene: TRBJ2-1
D gene: .
V gene: TRBV13
clone size: many
CDR3 protein: CASSPPGSGLREQFF
CDR3 DNA: TGTGCCAGCAGCCCCCCGGGGTCGGGGCTGAGGGAGCAGTTCTTC

J gene: TRBJ2-7
D gene: TRBD1
V gene: TRBV11-2
clone size: .
CDR3 protein: CASSLRTGESYEQYF
CDR3 DNA: TGTGCCAGCAGCTTGAGGACAGGGGAAAGCTACGAGCAGTACTTC

J gene: TRBJ2-3
D gene: .
V gene: TRBV19
clone size: .
CDR3 protein: CAGPLGTQYF
CDR3 DNA: TGTGCCGGGCCTCTTGGTACGCAGTATTTT

J gene: TRBJ2-7
D gene: TRBD2
V gene: TRBV5-1
clone size: .
CDR3 protein: CASSVVAGGHEQYF
CDR3 DNA: TGCGCCAGCAGCGTGGTAGCGGGAGGGCACGAGCAGTACTTC

J gene: TRBJ1-1
D gene: .
V gene: TRBV4-1
clone size: .
CDR3 protein: CASSLGGWTRMNTEAFF
CDR3 DNA: TGCGCCAGCAGCCTAGGGGGTTGGACGAGAATGAACACTGAAGCTTTCTTT

J gene: TRBJ2-1
D gene: TRBD1
V gene: TRBV2
clone size: .
CDR3 protein: CASSERQGAWNEQFF
CDR3 DNA: TGTGCCAGCAGTGAAAGGCAGGGGGCGTGGAATGAGCAGTTCTTC

J gene: TRBJ2-5
D gene: .
V gene: TRBV10-2
clone size: few
CDR3 protein: CASSANRETQYF
CDR3 DNA: TGCGCCAGCAGCGCGAATAGGGAGACCCAGTACTTC

J gene: TRBJ1-5
D gene: .
V gene: TRBV28
clone size: .
CDR3 protein: CASTNSGGHQPQHF
CDR3 DNA: TGTGCCAGCACCAACTCGGGGGGTCATCAGCCCCAGCATTTT

J gene: TRBJ2-1
D gene: .
V gene: TRBV29-1
clone size: .
CDR3 protein: CSVRGAGVYNEQFF
CDR3 DNA: TGCAGCGTCCGTGGCGCAGGGGTTTACAATGAGCAGTTCTTC